What follows are 18 T cell receptor beta chains derived from one specimen sequenced in a study of shared clonotypes between healthy human individuals. The assay was immunoSEQ multiplex PCR, and TCRdb's table has in-frame clones only and misses some. The sample lists around 2.1 million clones, about 92% occurring once. Cells designated naive CD8 were CD45RO-negative and were positively selected for CCR7, with terminally differentiated effector memory CD45RA+ cells excluded. Sequences were obtained from naive CD8+ T cells from PBMCs. The receptors here all came from a man between 18 and 35 years old in good health. Some clones in this sample may be carry-over from other donors' samples.

The V and J genes are TRBV4-3 and TRBJ2-5; D is perhaps TRBD2 (5 bases). This CDR3 contains 15 residues. V dropped 2 bases and J dropped 5 bases, with 15 bases sitting between them. From germline, CDR1 is LGHNA and CDR2 YSLEER. This CDR3 is CASSQLLAPAETQYF. The CDR3 nucleotides read TGCGCCAGCAGCCAATTGCTAGCACCGGCGGAGACCCAGTACTTC.

The chain has TRBV4-1 and TRBJ2-7; the match to TRBD2 covers 9 bases. V was pared by 5 bases and J by 4 bases, with 9 bases of the junction left unmatched. The CDR3 has 15 residues. Per the germline V gene, CDR1 is MGHRA and CDR2 is YSYEKL. CDR3 sequence: CASSSRAGGMYEQYF. In DNA form, the CDR3 reads TGCGCCAGCAGCTCGCGGGCGGGAGGGATGTACGAGCAGTACTTC.

V gene TRBV4-3 combines with J gene TRBJ2-7; either TRBD1 or TRBD2 may supply D (5 bases each). This CDR3 is built from 14 residues. The germline V gene has CDR1 LGHNA and CDR2 YSLEER. The V gene lost 0 bases and the J gene lost 4 bases, with 10 bases spanning the gap. CDR3 amino acids: CASSQEGDGYEQYF. DNA for the CDR3: TGCGCCAGCAGCCAAGAAGGGGACGGTTACGAGCAGTACTTC.

V and J are TRBV9 and TRBJ1-2, with a possible D match to TRBD1 (5 bases). V gave up 3 bases and J gave up 4 bases, with 7 bases separating them. This CDR3 is built from 12 residues. CDR1 and CDR2 (germline): SGDLS, YYNGEE. The CDR3 sequence: CASSGQIYGYTF. CDR3 coding DNA: TGTGCCAGCAGCGGACAGATCTATGGCTACACCTTC. Combining the CDR3 with reference TRBV9 and TRBJ1-2 gives the whole variable domain DSGVTQTPKHLITATGQRVTLRCSPRSGDLSVYWYQQSLDQGLQFLIQYYNGEERAKGNILERFSAQQFPDLHSELNLSSLELGDSALYFCASSGQIYGYTFGSGTRLTVV.

V is TRBV6-5 and J is TRBJ2-5; D is perhaps TRBD1 (6 bases). In germline, CDR1 is MNHEY, CDR2 SVGAGI. This CDR3 spans 14 amino acids. Trimming shortened V by 4 bases and J by 5 bases, and 14 bases separated the two germline ends. The CDR3, as DNA: TGTGCCAGCAGTTTTTCAGGGGTGAGGGAGACCCAGTACTTC. Protein: CASSFSGVRETQYF.

The V call is TRBV28, the J call TRBJ2-7; D is ambiguous. This CDR3 region has 13 residues. Trimming cost V 6 bases and J 3 bases, with 12 bases left between them. Germline V gives CDR1 MDHEN, CDR2 SYDVKM. In nucleotides, the CDR3 is TGTGCCAGCAGCCAGGTGATTGACTACGAGCAGTACTTC. As protein: CASSQVIDYEQYF.

V usage is TRBV9 and J usage is TRBJ2-5, with 14 bases identical to TRBD2. Germline V gives CDR1 SGDLS, CDR2 YYNGEE. This CDR3 is 16 amino acids long. V shed 3 bases and J 5 bases; nucleotides not matched to a gene: 6. For the CDR3, the DNA is TGTGCCAGCAGCGGGGGACTAGCGGGAGTTTGGGAGACCCAGTACTTC. It translates to CASSGGLAGVWETQYF.

The CDR3 reads CASSLTGARTDTQYF. DNA of the CDR3: TGTGCCAGCAGCTTAACGGGCGCCCGCACAGATACGCAGTATTTT. The chain combines TRBV7-3 with TRBJ2-3; D remains ambiguous. Trimming cost V 0 bases and J 1 base, with 8 bases left between them. The germline CDR1 and CDR2 sequences are SGHTA and FQGTGA. This CDR3 is built from 15 residues.

The J gene is TRBJ2-7, the V gene TRBV28; D not certain. CDR1 and CDR2 from the germline V gene are MDHEN and SYDVKM. CDR3 length equals 11 residues. V was pared by 10 bases and J by 9 bases, with 16 bases between. The CDR3 sequence is CATLVDRVQYF. CDR3 nucleotides: TGTGCCACCTTGGTCGACCGCGTGCAGTACTTC.

The CDR3 is CAWSLGRTQYF. DNA for the CDR3: TGTGCCTGGAGTCTAGGCCGAACCCAGTACTTC. This rearrangement joins TRBV30 to TRBJ2-5; D is ambiguous. The V end was cut by 2 bases, the J end by 8 bases, with 9 bases between. CDR3 length: 11 amino acids. Germline CDR1 GTSNPN, CDR2 SVGIG (reference sequence).

The CDR3 sequence: CASSRAGTVNTEAFF. Written as DNA, the CDR3 is TGCGCCAGCAGCCGTGCCGGGACAGTGAACACTGAAGCTTTCTTT. V usage is TRBV4-1 and J usage is TRBJ1-1; 7 nucleotides agree with TRBD1. The CDR3 totals 15 residues. J lost 0 bases, V lost 4 bases, and 5 bases had no gene match. Germline V gives CDR1 MGHRA, CDR2 YSYEKL.

The chain employs TRBV19 and TRBJ1-5; D gene uncertain. The CDR3 totals 15 residues. Looked up from germline, CDR1 is LNHDA and CDR2 is SQIVND (reference sequence). V gave up 2 bases and J gave up 3 bases, with 11 bases separating them. The CDR3: CASSIRAGDNQPQHF. CDR3 DNA: TGTGCCAGTAGTATAAGGGCAGGCGACAATCAGCCCCAGCATTTT.

The rearrangement uses TRBV9 and TRBJ2-1, with 7 positions matching TRBD2. From germline, CDR1 is SGDLS and CDR2 YYNGEE. This CDR3 is built from 17 residues. V was clipped by 4 bases and J by 7 bases; unmatched bases: 17. CDR3 sequence: CASSPSWPSGNENEQFF. CDR3 DNA: TGTGCCAGCAGCCCTAGCTGGCCTAGCGGTAATGAGAATGAGCAGTTCTTC.

This clone was detected only once. The gene calls are TRBV4-1 and TRBJ2-7; TRBD1 agrees at 7 bases. The germline V gene has CDR1 MGHRA and CDR2 YSYEKL. There are 14 residues in the CDR3. V lost 4 bases and J lost 0; bases outside the gene matches: 3. In DNA, the CDR3 is TGCGCCAGCAGCCGGACAGGACCCTCCTACGAGCAGTACTTC. Translated: CASSRTGPSYEQYF.

To note about this clone: At one end, the junction sequence differs from germline, possibly due to a read error. The chain combines TRBV28 with TRBJ1-5; TRBD1 might be the D (6 bases). The CDR3 is made up of 14 amino acids. CDR1 is MDHEN and CDR2 is SYDVKM in the germline V gene. The CDR3 sequence: CASSLWDTNQPQHF. The CDR3, as DNA: TGTGCCAGCAGTCTATGGGACACCAATCAGCCCCAGCATTTT.

This chain joins TRBV5-1 and TRBJ2-3, with D possibly matching TRBD2 (6 bases). Germline V gives CDR1 SGHRS, CDR2 YFSETQ. The V gene lost 4 bases and the J gene lost 5 bases, with 17 bases spanning the gap. The CDR3 consists of 15 residues. The CDR3 region has the DNA TGCGCCAGCAGCCCACAGGAGCGGGTTAGAGATACGCAGTATTTT. Translating it yields CASSPQERVRDTQYF.

V gene TRBV4-2 combines with J gene TRBJ2-1; D unresolved. Per germline, CDR1 LGHNA and CDR2 YNFKEQ. This CDR3 comprises 13 residues. With 0 bases removed from V and 8 bases from J, the gap between germline ends came to 8 bases. The CDR3 protein is CASSQDTGDEQFF. CDR3 DNA sequence: TGTGCCAGCAGCCAAGACACTGGCGATGAGCAGTTCTTC.

The chain carries TRBV11-2 and TRBJ2-2; 10 bases match TRBD2. With 1 base clipped from V and 0 bases from J, the junction kept 8 bases outside the gene matches. The CDR3 covers 19 residues. Germline loops: CDR1 SGHAT, CDR2 FQNNGV. As DNA, the CDR3 is TGTGCCAGCAGCTTAGGACCGGGACTAGCGACCCCGAACACCGGGGAGCTGTTTTTT. This codes for CASSLGPGLATPNTGELFF. The variable domain in full, with the rest retrieved from reference TRBV11-2 and TRBJ2-2, is EAGVAQSPRYKIIEKRQSVAFWCNPISGHATLYWYQQILGQGPKLLIQFQNNGVVDDSQLPKDRFSAERLKGVDSTLKIQPAKLEDSAVYLCASSLGPGLATPNTGELFFGEGSRLTVL.